This TCR beta chain was found in a study of immune evolution from preneoplasia to lung adenocarcinoma. Notes on the study in general: Normal lung had the highest top T cell clone frequencies. Later-stage lesions seemingly showed higher T cell density and diversity than normal lung.

Assay: immunoSEQ multiplex PCR; the TCRdb copy retains only in-frame clones and omits some. In the table there are some 4,900 clones, just under 80% of which are singletons. In the case of this clone: Antigen unknown.

Each case's diagnosis was confirmed by two pathologists on H&E. The CDR3 sequence is 14 residues long. The germline V gene encodes CDR1 MDHEN and CDR2 SYDVKM. After removal of 7 bases from V and 9 bases from J, the junction contained 12 bases not matched to a gene. The sample comprised FFPE normal lung tissue adjacent to the tumor. The chain has TRBV28 and TRBJ2-5; 9 positions agree with TRBD1. The receptor's source is a person aged 50-75 years with lung adenocarcinoma. This chain's CDR3 is CASNLDRGRGAQYF. Here the CDR3 DNA reads TGTGCCAGCAACCTGGACAGGGGTCGAGGGGCCCAGTACTTC.